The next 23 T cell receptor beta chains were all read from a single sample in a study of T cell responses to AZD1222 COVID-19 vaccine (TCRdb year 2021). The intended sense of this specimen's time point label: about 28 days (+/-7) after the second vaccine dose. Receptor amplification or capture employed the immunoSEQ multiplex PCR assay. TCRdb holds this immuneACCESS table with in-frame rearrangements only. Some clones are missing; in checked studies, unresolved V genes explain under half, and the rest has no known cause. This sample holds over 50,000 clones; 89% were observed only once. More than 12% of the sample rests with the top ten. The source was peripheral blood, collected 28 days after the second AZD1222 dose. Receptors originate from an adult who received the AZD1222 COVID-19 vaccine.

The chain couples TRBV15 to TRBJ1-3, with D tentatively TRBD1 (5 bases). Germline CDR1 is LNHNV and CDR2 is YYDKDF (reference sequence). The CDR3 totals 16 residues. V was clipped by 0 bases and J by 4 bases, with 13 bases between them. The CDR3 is CATSRDYQGSGNTIYF. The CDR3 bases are TGTGCCACCAGCAGAGACTATCAGGGTTCGGGAAACACCATATATTTT.

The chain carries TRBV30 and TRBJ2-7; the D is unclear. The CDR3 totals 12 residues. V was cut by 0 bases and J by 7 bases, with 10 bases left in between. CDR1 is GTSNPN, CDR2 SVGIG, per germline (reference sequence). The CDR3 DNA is TGTGCCTGGAGTGTTAAGCGATGGGAGCAGTACTTC. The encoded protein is CAWSVKRWEQYF.

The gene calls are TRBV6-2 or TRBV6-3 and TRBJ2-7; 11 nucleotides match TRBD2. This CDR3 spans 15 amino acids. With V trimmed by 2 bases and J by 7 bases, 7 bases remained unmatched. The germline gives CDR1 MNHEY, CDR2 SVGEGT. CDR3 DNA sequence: TGTGCCAGCAGTTACGAACTAGCGGGAGCTCGGGAGCAGTACTTC. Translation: CASSYELAGAREQYF.

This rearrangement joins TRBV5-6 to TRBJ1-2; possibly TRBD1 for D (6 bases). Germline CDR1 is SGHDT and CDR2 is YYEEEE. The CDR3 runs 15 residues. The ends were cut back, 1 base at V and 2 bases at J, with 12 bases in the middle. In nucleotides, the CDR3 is TGTGCCAGCAGCTTGATCTCAGGGGTAAACTATGGCTACACCTTC. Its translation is CASSLISGVNYGYTF.

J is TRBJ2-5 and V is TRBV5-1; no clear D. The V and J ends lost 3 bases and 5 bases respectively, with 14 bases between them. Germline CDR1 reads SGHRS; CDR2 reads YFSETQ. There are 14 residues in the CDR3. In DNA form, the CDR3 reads TGCGCCAGCAGCTCCAGCCGTCCGCGGGAGACCCAGTACTTC. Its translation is CASSSSRPRETQYF.

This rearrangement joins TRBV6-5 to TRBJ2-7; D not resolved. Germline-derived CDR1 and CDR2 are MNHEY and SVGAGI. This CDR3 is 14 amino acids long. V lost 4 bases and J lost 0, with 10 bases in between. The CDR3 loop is CASSWHRNSYEQYF. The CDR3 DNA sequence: TGTGCCAGCAGTTGGCACAGAAACTCCTACGAGCAGTACTTC.

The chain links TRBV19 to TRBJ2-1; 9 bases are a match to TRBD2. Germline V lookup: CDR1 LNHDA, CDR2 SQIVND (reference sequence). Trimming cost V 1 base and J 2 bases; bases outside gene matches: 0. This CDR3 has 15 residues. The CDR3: CASSIGTSAYNEQFF. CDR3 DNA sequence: TGTGCCAGTAGTATAGGGACTAGCGCCTACAATGAGCAGTTCTTC.

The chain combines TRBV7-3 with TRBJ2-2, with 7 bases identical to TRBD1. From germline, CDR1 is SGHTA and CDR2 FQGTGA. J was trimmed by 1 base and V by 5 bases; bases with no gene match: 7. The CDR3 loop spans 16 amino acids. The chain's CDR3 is CASSARWTGNTGELFF. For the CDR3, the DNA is TGTGCCAGCAGCGCAAGGTGGACAGGGAACACCGGGGAGCTGTTTTTT.

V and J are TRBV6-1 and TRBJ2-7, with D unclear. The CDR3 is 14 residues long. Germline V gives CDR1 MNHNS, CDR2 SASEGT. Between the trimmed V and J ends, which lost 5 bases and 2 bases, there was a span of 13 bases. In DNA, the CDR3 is TGTGCCAGCAGTTTAGACAATTCAGCCTACGAGCAGTACTTC. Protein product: CASSLDNSAYEQYF.

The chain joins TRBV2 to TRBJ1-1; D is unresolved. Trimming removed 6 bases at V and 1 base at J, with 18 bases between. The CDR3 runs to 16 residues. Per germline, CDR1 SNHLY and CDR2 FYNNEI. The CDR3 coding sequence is TGTGCCAGCAGCGCCGAACACCTAATTCCGAACACTGAAGCTTTCTTT. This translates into CASSAEHLIPNTEAFF.

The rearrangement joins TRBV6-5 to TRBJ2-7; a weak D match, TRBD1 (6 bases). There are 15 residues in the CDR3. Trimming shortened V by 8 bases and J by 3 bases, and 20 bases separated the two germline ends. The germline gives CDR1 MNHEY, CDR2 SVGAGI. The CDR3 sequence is CASDGTTQGVYEQYF. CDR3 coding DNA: TGTGCCAGCGACGGGACAACCCAAGGGGTCTACGAGCAGTACTTC.

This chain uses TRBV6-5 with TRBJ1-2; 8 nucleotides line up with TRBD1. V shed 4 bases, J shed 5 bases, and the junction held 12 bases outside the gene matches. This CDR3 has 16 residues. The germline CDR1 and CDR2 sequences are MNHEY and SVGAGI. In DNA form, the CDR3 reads TGTGCCAGCAGTTCTACGACCGGGACAGGTTTTTATGGCTACACCTTC. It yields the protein CASSSTTGTGFYGYTF.

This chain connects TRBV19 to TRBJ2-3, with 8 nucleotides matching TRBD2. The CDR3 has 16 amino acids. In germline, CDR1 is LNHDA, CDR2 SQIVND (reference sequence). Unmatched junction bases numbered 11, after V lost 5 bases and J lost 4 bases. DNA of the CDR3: TGTGCCAGTAGTCCCTCGGGGGGGTATGGCGCAGATACGCAGTATTTT. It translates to CASSPSGGYGADTQYF.

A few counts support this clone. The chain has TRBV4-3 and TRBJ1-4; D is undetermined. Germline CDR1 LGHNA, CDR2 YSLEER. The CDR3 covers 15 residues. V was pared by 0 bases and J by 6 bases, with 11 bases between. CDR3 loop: CASSQEYTMDEKLFF. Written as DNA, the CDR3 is TGCGCCAGCAGCCAAGAGTACACAATGGATGAAAAACTGTTTTTT.

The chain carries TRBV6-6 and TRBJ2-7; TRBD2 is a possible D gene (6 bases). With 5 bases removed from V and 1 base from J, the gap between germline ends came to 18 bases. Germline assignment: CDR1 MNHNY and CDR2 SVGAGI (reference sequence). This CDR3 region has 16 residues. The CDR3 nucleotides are TGTGCCAGCAGTCCGTTGGGAGGAGCCTTATCCTACGAGCAGTACTTC. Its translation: CASSPLGGALSYEQYF.

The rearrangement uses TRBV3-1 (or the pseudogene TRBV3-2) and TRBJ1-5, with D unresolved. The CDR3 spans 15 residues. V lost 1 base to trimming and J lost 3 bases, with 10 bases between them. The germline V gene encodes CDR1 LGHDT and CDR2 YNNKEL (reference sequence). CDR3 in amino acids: CASSQVPGINQPQHF. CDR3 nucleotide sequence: TGTGCCAGCAGCCAAGTACCGGGGATCAATCAGCCCCAGCATTTT.

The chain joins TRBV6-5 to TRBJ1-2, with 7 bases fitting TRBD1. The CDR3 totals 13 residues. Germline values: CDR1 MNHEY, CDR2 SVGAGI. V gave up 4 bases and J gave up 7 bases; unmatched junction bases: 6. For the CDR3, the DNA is TGTGCCAGCAGTTTTCGACAGGGAGGTGGCTACACCTTC. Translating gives CASSFRQGGGYTF.

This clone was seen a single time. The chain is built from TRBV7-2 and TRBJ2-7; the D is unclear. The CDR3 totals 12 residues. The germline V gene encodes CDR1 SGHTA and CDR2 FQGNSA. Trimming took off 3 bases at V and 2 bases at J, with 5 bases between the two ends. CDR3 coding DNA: TGTGCCAGCAGCTTGAGGACCTACGAGCAGTACTTC. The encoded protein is CASSLRTYEQYF.

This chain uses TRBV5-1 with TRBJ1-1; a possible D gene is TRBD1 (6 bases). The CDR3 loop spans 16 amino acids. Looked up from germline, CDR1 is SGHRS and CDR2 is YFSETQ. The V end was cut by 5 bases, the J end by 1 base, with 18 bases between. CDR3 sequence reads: CASSSAPGTPNTEAFF. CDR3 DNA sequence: TGCGCCAGCAGTTCCGCCCCCGGGACACCGAACACTGAAGCTTTCTTT.

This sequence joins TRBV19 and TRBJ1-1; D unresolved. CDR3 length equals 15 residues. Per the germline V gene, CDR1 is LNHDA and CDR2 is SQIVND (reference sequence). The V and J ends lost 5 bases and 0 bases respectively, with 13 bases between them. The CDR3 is CASSSPVGMNTEAFF. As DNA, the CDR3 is TGTGCCAGTAGTTCCCCGGTGGGGATGAACACTGAAGCTTTCTTT.

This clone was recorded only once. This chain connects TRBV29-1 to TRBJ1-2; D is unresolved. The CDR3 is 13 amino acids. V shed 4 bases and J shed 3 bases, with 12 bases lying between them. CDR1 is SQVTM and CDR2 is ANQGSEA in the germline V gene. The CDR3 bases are TGCAGCGTTGGAAGTACGGGCGACTATGGCTACACCTTC. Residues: CSVGSTGDYGYTF.

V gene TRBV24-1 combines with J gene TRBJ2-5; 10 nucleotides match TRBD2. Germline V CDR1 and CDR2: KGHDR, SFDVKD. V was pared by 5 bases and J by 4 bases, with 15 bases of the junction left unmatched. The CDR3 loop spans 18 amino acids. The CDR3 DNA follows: TGTGCCACCAGTGCCACTCTAAAACCGGGACTAGCGTTAGAGACCCAGTACTTC. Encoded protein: CATSATLKPGLALETQYF.

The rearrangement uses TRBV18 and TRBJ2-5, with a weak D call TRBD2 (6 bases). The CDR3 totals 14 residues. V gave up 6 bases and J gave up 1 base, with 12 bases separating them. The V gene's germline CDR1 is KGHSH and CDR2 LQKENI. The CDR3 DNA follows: TGTGCCAGCTCCATGGGGGGAGGCCAAGAGACCCAGTACTTC. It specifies CASSMGGGQETQYF.